The 23 T cell receptor beta chains below were found in one sample sequenced in a study of blood T cell repertoires in COVID-19. Assay used: immunoSEQ multiplex PCR; TCRdb lists only in-frame clones, some missing. The sample holds about 170,000 clones; 70% to 80% are singletons and the top ten take about 20%. The specimen was PBMCs or T cells enriched from blood (not recorded which). The receptor source for this set is a woman in her 70s in a cohort exposed to, infected with or recovered from COVID-19 (not recorded which).

This chain links TRBV11-2 with TRBJ1-4; 7 bases align to TRBD1. CDR1 is SGHAT, CDR2 FQNNGV, per germline. Unmatched junction bases numbered 7, after V lost 5 bases and J lost 4 bases. The CDR3 totals 15 residues. The CDR3 region is CASSVNRGYNEKLFF. CDR3 coding DNA: TGTGCCAGCAGCGTAAACAGGGGTTATAATGAAAAACTGTTTTTT.

This rearrangement joins TRBV7-3 to TRBJ1-2, with TRBD1 as a possible D gene (6 bases). This CDR3 comprises 13 residues. The V gene's germline CDR1 is SGHTA and CDR2 FQGTGA. The V end was cut by 3 bases, the J end by 4 bases, with 9 bases between. CDR3 bases: TGTGCCAGCAGCTTCTCAGGGGCCTATGGCTACACCTTC. This sequence encodes CASSFSGAYGYTF.

The chain recombines TRBV5-1 with TRBJ1-2; a possible D gene is TRBD1 (5 bases). V lost 5 bases, J lost 0 bases, and 11 bases lay in between. Looked up from germline, CDR1 is SGHRS and CDR2 is YFSETQ. The CDR3 is 14 residues long. The CDR3 loop is CASRQGGSNYGYTF. The CDR3, as DNA: TGCGCCAGCAGGCAGGGAGGGTCTAACTATGGCTACACCTTC.

J is TRBJ1-4 and V is TRBV7-6; D possibly corresponds to TRBD1 (6 bases). Germline assignment: CDR1 SGHVS and CDR2 FNYEAQ. This CDR3 is built from 16 residues. The V end was cut by 8 bases, the J end by 7 bases, with 23 bases between. CDR3: CASSPTRGGGGEKLFF. CDR3 nucleotides: TGTGCCAGCTCCCCCACGCGGGGGGGCGGAGGTGAAAAACTGTTTTTT.

This chain uses TRBV28 with TRBJ2-1, with D possibly matching TRBD2 (5 bases). The V gene's germline CDR1 is MDHEN and CDR2 SYDVKM. This CDR3 has 16 amino acids. With 5 bases removed from V and 4 bases from J, the gap between germline ends came to 18 bases. Here the CDR3 reads CASSPYGRSGYNEQFF. CDR3 bases: TGTGCCAGCAGTCCCTATGGTAGGTCGGGGTACAATGAGCAGTTCTTC. The variable domain in full, with the rest retrieved from reference TRBV28 and TRBJ2-1, is DVKVTQSSRYLVKRTGEKVFLECVQDMDHENMFWYRQDPGLGLRLIYFSYDVKMKEKGDIPEGYSVSREKKERFSLILESASTNQTSMYLCASSPYGRSGYNEQFFGPGTRLTVL.

The CDR3 region is CASSPPSGRSFYNEQFF. The DNA for the CDR3 is TGTGCCAGCTCACCACCTAGCGGGAGATCTTTTTACAATGAGCAGTTCTTC. The chain joins TRBV18 to TRBJ2-1; 9 bases fit TRBD2. The CDR3 contains 17 residues. Germline V gene data show CDR1 as KGHSH and CDR2 as LQKENI. V lost 0 bases to trimming and J lost 4 bases; unmatched junction nucleotides: 7.

The V and J genes are TRBV5-6 and TRBJ2-3, with unresolved D. This CDR3 comprises 13 residues. Germline V gene data show CDR1 as SGHDT and CDR2 as YYEEEE. V lost 4 bases, J lost 4 bases, and 10 bases lay in between. In nucleotides, the CDR3 is TGTGCCAGCAGCCCTGGTCGGGCAGATACGCAGTATTTT. Translated, it gives CASSPGRADTQYF.

The CDR3 sequence is CASSLGQGEYQPQHF. The CDR3 DNA sequence: TGTGCCAGCTCACTGGGACAGGGGGAGTATCAGCCCCAGCATTTT. The chain carries TRBV18 and TRBJ1-5, with 11 bases identical to TRBD1. The CDR3 contains 15 residues. The germline gives CDR1 KGHSH, CDR2 LQKENI. Losses at the gene ends were 4 bases for V and 5 bases for J; bases not matched to a gene: 4.

This clone was counted a single time. This chain uses TRBV7-3 with TRBJ2-3; unclear D gene. The CDR3 length is 13 residues. Germline V lookup: CDR1 SGHTA, CDR2 FQGTGA. V was shortened by 4 bases and J by 3 bases, with 8 bases between the two germline ends. In DNA, the CDR3 is TGTGCCAGCAGCTCCAGTCCGACAGATACGCAGTATTTT. Translated: CASSSSPTDTQYF.

Worth noting for this clone: A read error is possible here, since a much larger clone lies one base away. The rearrangement links TRBV27 to TRBJ2-5; 7 bases match TRBD1. V lost 3 bases and J lost 3; bases outside the gene matches: 1. The CDR3 has 13 residues. Germline CDR1 is MNHEY and CDR2 is SMNVEV (reference sequence). This chain's CDR3 is CASSFDREETQYF. CDR3 sequence (DNA): TGTGCCAGCAGTTTTGACAGGGAAGAGACCCAGTACTTC.

The chain recombines TRBV19 with TRBJ2-7, with D possibly matching TRBD1 (6 bases). The length of the CDR3 is 14 residues. From germline, CDR1 is LNHDA and CDR2 SQIVND (reference sequence). Deletions cut 3 bases from V and 1 base from J, with 10 bases between. Here the CDR3 DNA reads TGTGCCAGTAGTATGGGGGCCCCTTCCTACGAGCAGTACTTC. It encodes CASSMGAPSYEQYF.

This chain joins TRBV5-1 and TRBJ2-1; 7 bases agree with TRBD2. V lost 4 bases to trimming and J lost 1 base; unmatched junction nucleotides: 5. Looked up from germline, CDR1 is SGHRS and CDR2 is YFSETQ. This CDR3 comprises 15 residues. CDR3 bases: TGCGCCAGCAGCCCCGTAGCGGGTTCCTACAATGAGCAGTTCTTC. The encoded protein is CASSPVAGSYNEQFF.

The J gene is TRBJ1-5, the V gene TRBV27; possibly TRBD1 for D (5 bases). This CDR3 has 17 amino acids. The V end was cut by 2 bases, the J end by 0 bases, with 14 bases between. CDR1 is MNHEY, CDR2 SMNVEV, per germline (reference sequence). CDR3 nucleotides: TGTGCCAGCAGTTTAGGGTTGGGGGGTCCTAGCAATCAGCCCCAGCATTTT. Protein: CASSLGLGGPSNQPQHF.

This clone was counted only a few times. The chain is built from TRBV18 and TRBJ2-1, with unresolved D. CDR3 length equals 14 residues. Germline CDR1 and CDR2: KGHSH and LQKENI. The ends were cut back, 3 bases at V and 2 bases at J, with 8 bases in the middle. The CDR3 DNA reads TGTGCCAGCTCACCTCCGAGGACCTACAATGAGCAGTTCTTC. Its protein product is CASSPPRTYNEQFF.

The chain joins TRBV3-1 (or the pseudogene TRBV3-2) to TRBJ2-2, with 7 positions matching TRBD2. The CDR3 contains 15 residues. V was pared by 2 bases and J by 5 bases, with 5 bases of the junction left unmatched. Germline values: CDR1 LGHDT, CDR2 YNNKEL (reference sequence). The CDR3 sequence: CASSQPGGWTGELFF. The CDR3 DNA sequence: TGTGCCAGCAGCCAACCGGGAGGTTGGACCGGGGAGCTGTTTTTT.

This chain uses TRBV11-2 with TRBJ2-5; D is unclear. With 2 bases removed from V and 3 bases from J, the gap between germline ends came to 13 bases. This CDR3 contains 15 residues. The germline CDR1 and CDR2 sequences are SGHAT and FQNNGV. CDR3 nucleotides: TGTGCCAGCAGCTTAAGCCCGTTACGGGAAGAGACCCAGTACTTC. This codes for CASSLSPLREETQYF.

Only a few counts were recorded for this clone. The rearrangement uses TRBV7-8 and TRBJ1-6, with 8 bases lining up with TRBD1. The V gene end was trimmed by 5 bases and the J gene end by 11 bases; junction bases not matched to a gene: 5. CDR1 is SGHVS, CDR2 FQNEAQ, per germline. CDR3 length equals 13 residues. CDR3 nucleotide sequence: TGTGCCAGCAGCCCCGGACAGGGCACACCCCTCCACTTT. Translated: CASSPGQGTPLHF.

V is TRBV18 and J is TRBJ1-4, with 8 positions matching TRBD1. The CDR3 runs 14 residues. In germline, CDR1 is KGHSH, CDR2 LQKENI. After removal of 5 bases from V and 7 bases from J, the junction contained 6 bases not matched to a gene. The CDR3 nucleotides are TGTGCCAGCTCAACCGACAGGGGTCCTGAAAAACTGTTTTTT. Protein sequence: CASSTDRGPEKLFF.

The genes are TRBV9 and TRBJ1-2, with 9 nucleotides matching TRBD1. Germline CDR1 SGDLS, CDR2 YYNGEE. After removal of 4 bases from V and 7 bases from J, the junction contained 8 bases not matched to a gene. The CDR3 length is 14 residues. CDR3 loop: CASSTGQGESGYTF. DNA for the CDR3: TGTGCCAGCAGCACGGGACAGGGTGAATCTGGCTACACCTTC.

V usage is TRBV27 and J usage is TRBJ2-2; 9 bases map to TRBD1. Germline V gene lookup returns CDR1 MNHEY and CDR2 SMNVEV (reference sequence). The ends lost 6 bases at V and 1 base at J; junction bases unmatched: 3. The length of the CDR3 is 15 residues. Here the CDR3 reads CASSYRGLNTGELFF. The CDR3 nucleotides are TGTGCCAGCAGCTACAGGGGGCTGAACACCGGGGAGCTGTTTTTT.

About this clone itself: In the same sample, other DNA sequences code for this CDR3. This rearrangement joins TRBV28 to TRBJ1-2; 11 bases agree with TRBD1. With 4 bases clipped from V and 7 bases from J, the junction kept 5 bases outside the gene matches. The germline V gene encodes CDR1 MDHEN and CDR2 SYDVKM. CDR3 length equals 14 residues. In DNA form, the CDR3 reads TGTGCCAGCAGTTCCGGACAGGGGGCAAGTGGCTACACCTTC. Translated, it gives CASSSGQGASGYTF.

The rearrangement uses TRBV18 and TRBJ1-2; D gene ambiguous. V lost 3 bases, J lost 4 bases, and 6 bases lay in between. CDR3 length: 12 amino acids. CDR1 and CDR2 (germline): KGHSH, LQKENI. CDR3 region: CASSPLPYGYTF. In DNA form, the CDR3 reads TGTGCCAGCTCACCTCTTCCCTATGGCTACACCTTC.

V gene TRBV10-3 combines with J gene TRBJ2-1; D possibly corresponds to TRBD1 (6 bases). CDR3 length: 15 residues. Germline V gene data show CDR1 as ENHRY and CDR2 as SYGVKD. The ends were cut back, 5 bases at V and 2 bases at J, with 13 bases in the middle. The CDR3 loop is CAISRETGAYNEQFF. CDR3 in DNA: TGTGCCATCAGTCGAGAGACAGGCGCCTACAATGAGCAGTTCTTC.